Detailed here is one TCR beta chain. These data originate in a study of blood T cell repertoires in COVID-19. Across the whole study: Both acute and convalescent COVID-19 samples were obtained from the United States, Italy and Spain. T cells, B-cell-depleted T cells, or PBMCs provided the cDNA or gDNA that served as material.

Original processing notes: Reference gene primer amplification yielded estimated nucleated cell counts. This table comes from immunoSEQ multiplex PCR, and its TCRdb copy is limited to in-frame clones, with some not included. V, J and clone size are those of that table, while D and trimming were read from the DNA. Of about 200,000 clones listed, approximately 83% are singletons. CDR1 is LGHNA and CDR2 is YNFKEQ in the germline V gene. The CDR3 is 15 amino acids. The V and J ends lost 1 base and 0 bases respectively, with 10 bases between them. The V gene is TRBV4-2, the J gene TRBJ2-7; D might be TRBD2 (6 bases). This receptor was identified in a man aged 40-50 years with acute or convalescent COVID-19. Sample: peripheral blood. In DNA form, the CDR3 reads TGTGCCAGCAGCCAAGGCCTAGCGAGCTCCTACGAGCAGTACTTC. Encoded protein: CASSQGLASSYEQYF.